One sample yielded the 27 T cell receptor beta chains listed below, sequenced in a study of CD8 T cells in Susac syndrome. Random hexamers served to reverse transcribe about 0.5 to 1 ug RNA. TCRdb fed the immunoSEQ multiplex PCR reads into MiXCR, producing one record per CDR3 protein. The sample shows about 180,000 distinct CDR3 sequences, 85% to 95% of them seen only once. Material for sequencing was CD4+ T cells from PBMCs. The receptors were sampled from a human donor with Susac syndrome.

This sequence joins TRBV5-1 and TRBJ1-2; 7 positions agree with TRBD1. Germline V gene lookup returns CDR1 SGHRS and CDR2 YFSETQ. The CDR3 has 17 amino acids. V was clipped by 0 bases and J by 4 bases; unmatched bases: 12. The CDR3 DNA is TGCGCCAGCAGCTTGGAGGGACAGCCGCTACAATCCTATGGCTACACCTTC. This translates into CASSLEGQPLQSYGYTF.

The genes are TRBV5-1 and TRBJ1-1; TRBD1 might be the D (5 bases). V was pared by 7 bases and J by 5 bases, with 21 bases between. Germline V gene data show CDR1 as SGHRS and CDR2 as YFSETQ. This CDR3 contains 15 residues. The CDR3 protein is CASGPLGVGRTEAFF. The CDR3 nucleotides read TGCGCCAGCGGCCCACTGGGGGTAGGAAGGACTGAAGCTTTCTTT. Variable domain in full (rest from reference TRBV5-1 and TRBJ1-1): KAGVTQTPRYLIKTRGQQVTLSCSPISGHRSVSWYQQTPGQGLQFLFEYFSETQRNKGNFPGRFSGRQFSNSRSEMNVSTLELGDSALYLCASGPLGVGRTEAFFGQGTRLTVV.

This clonotype was counted a single time. This sequence joins TRBV28 and TRBJ2-1; TRBD2 aligns across 8 bases. From germline, CDR1 is MDHEN and CDR2 SYDVKM. With 7 bases clipped from V and 10 bases from J, the junction kept 15 bases outside the gene matches. The CDR3 extends over 15 amino acids. CDR3 residues: CASTLVGGGSLEQFF. Here the CDR3 DNA reads TGTGCCAGCACTCTTGTCGGGGGGGGTTCTTTAGAGCAGTTCTTC.

The V call is TRBV20-1, the J call TRBJ2-1; tentatively, D is TRBD1 (5 bases). CDR1 DFQATT and CDR2 SNEGSKA come from the germline V gene (reference sequence). Between the trimmed V and J ends, which lost 6 bases and 8 bases, there was a span of 17 bases. This CDR3 contains 13 residues. The CDR3, as DNA: TGCAGTGCGCGACAGACCGGGTGGCATGAGCAGTTCTTC. It encodes CSARQTGWHEQFF.

The chain couples TRBV18 to TRBJ1-2; 7 bases match TRBD1. Germline values: CDR1 KGHSH, CDR2 LQKENI. V lost 2 bases, J lost 1 base, and 4 bases stayed unmatched. This CDR3 has 15 residues. CDR3 bases: TGTGCCAGCTCACCAACGGGACAGCATAACTATGGCTACACCTTC. It codes for CASSPTGQHNYGYTF.

In nucleotides, the CDR3 is TGTGCCAGCAGATCGGCCATGGGGACTAGTGCCTCCTACGAGCAGTACTTC. The encoded protein is CASRSAMGTSASYEQYF. The chain employs TRBV6-2 or TRBV6-3 and TRBJ2-7, with 8 bases aligning to TRBD2. J gave up 0 bases and V 6 bases, and 13 bases lay outside the gene matches. The germline V gene has CDR1 MNHEY and CDR2 SVGEGT. The CDR3 is made up of 17 amino acids.

This chain connects TRBV12-3 or TRBV12-4 to TRBJ1-2, with 8 bases identical to TRBD1. The CDR3 loop spans 18 amino acids. The ends lost 6 bases at V and 2 bases at J; junction bases unmatched: 17. This chain's CDR3 is CASRASWGQVTPNYGYTF. The CDR3 DNA follows: TGTGCCAGCAGAGCTAGTTGGGGACAGGTCACCCCAAACTATGGCTACACCTTC.

This clonotype showed up just once. The CDR3 nucleotides read TGCAGTGCTCAAAAAACACAGGGGGCCGGGGGCTACACCTTC. It codes for CSAQKTQGAGGYTF. The chain couples TRBV20-1 to TRBJ1-2; the match to TRBD1 covers 9 bases. Trimming cost V 5 bases and J 8 bases; bases outside gene matches: 12. Germline V gives CDR1 DFQATT, CDR2 SNEGSKA (reference sequence). The CDR3 runs 14 residues.

The chain recombines TRBV12-3 or TRBV12-4 with TRBJ2-5, with 8 bases identical to TRBD1. J lost 5 bases, V lost 2 bases, and 7 bases had no gene match. The CDR3 runs 15 residues. The CDR3 is CASSLFQGARETQYF. The DNA of the CDR3 is TGTGCCAGCAGTTTATTTCAGGGGGCGAGGGAGACCCAGTACTTC.

V and J are TRBV4-2 and TRBJ1-3; D remains unclear. Per the germline V gene, CDR1 is LGHNA and CDR2 is YNFKEQ. The CDR3 extends over 14 amino acids. Deletions cut 1 base from V and 0 bases from J, with 4 bases between. CDR3 amino acids: CASSQGFSGNTIYF. The CDR3, as DNA: TGTGCCAGCAGCCAAGGGTTCTCTGGAAACACCATATATTTT.

The CDR3 here is CASEVEGTYGYTF. CDR3 nucleotide sequence: TGTGCCAGCGAGGTTGAGGGGACCTATGGCTACACCTTC. The chain links TRBV2 to TRBJ1-2, with D maybe TRBD1 (5 bases). V lost 8 bases and J lost 4, with 14 bases in between. The germline gives CDR1 SNHLY, CDR2 FYNNEI. The CDR3 runs 13 residues.

The chain has TRBV20-1 and TRBJ1-5; 7 bases are shared with TRBD1. The CDR3 is 14 residues long. The junction had 9 bases not matched to a gene; V was cut back by 6 bases and J by 4 bases. CDR1 and CDR2 from the germline V gene are DFQATT and SNEGSKA (reference sequence). CDR3 in amino acids: CSAMDRWENQPQHF. The DNA of the CDR3 is TGCAGTGCAATGGACAGGTGGGAGAATCAGCCCCAGCATTTT.

This chain connects TRBV5-6 to TRBJ2-2; the D is unclear. The CDR3 spans 13 residues. Germline CDR1 reads SGHDT; CDR2 reads YYEEEE. V was pared by 2 bases and J by 7 bases, with 9 bases between. The CDR3 coding sequence is TGTGCCAGCAGCTTCCGGGCCCACGGGGAGCTGTTTTTT. Its protein product is CASSFRAHGELFF.

This rearrangement joins TRBV30 to TRBJ1-5; D unresolved. V lost 2 bases, J lost 2 bases, and 19 bases lay in between. This CDR3 is built from 17 residues. Germline assignment: CDR1 GTSNPN and CDR2 SVGIG (reference sequence). CDR3 protein: CAWSTTDAGAGNQPQHF. CDR3 DNA: TGTGCCTGGAGTACCACCGACGCAGGAGCCGGCAATCAGCCCCAGCATTTT.

This clonotype has a single count. CDR3 protein: CASSPGTPTNQDTEAFF. DNA for the CDR3: TGTGCCAGCAGCCCCGGGACACCCACGAACCAGGACACTGAAGCTTTCTTT. The chain is built from TRBV7-9 and TRBJ1-1, with a tentative D call TRBD1 (6 bases). Trimming pared 5 bases from V and 3 bases from J, leaving 22 bases between. The CDR3 loop spans 17 amino acids. The V gene's germline CDR1 is SEHNR and CDR2 FQNEAQ (reference sequence).

The rearrangement links TRBV4-1 to TRBJ2-2; 8 positions agree with TRBD1. Germline trimming cut 6 bases from V and 4 bases from J; bases unmatched to any gene: 7. CDR1 is MGHRA, CDR2 YSYEKL, per germline. The CDR3 contains 15 residues. The CDR3 here is CASRGGQGATGELFF. The DNA for the CDR3 is TGCGCCAGCAGAGGAGGACAGGGTGCCACCGGGGAGCTGTTTTTT.

This clonotype was seen only a few times. The genes are TRBV3-1 and TRBJ1-5, with no clear D. Looked up from germline, CDR1 is LGHDT and CDR2 is YNNKEL (reference sequence). This CDR3 spans 13 amino acids. V was clipped by 0 bases and J by 7 bases, with 7 bases between them. The CDR3 loop reads CASSQDLSQPQHF. CDR3 nucleotides: TGTGCCAGCAGCCAAGATCTTTCCCAGCCCCAGCATTTT.

The chain joins TRBV28 to TRBJ1-2, with D maybe TRBD1 (6 bases). V was shortened by 6 bases and J by 8 bases, with 25 bases between the two germline ends. The CDR3 sequence is 16 residues long. In germline, CDR1 is MDHEN, CDR2 SYDVKM. CDR3 DNA: TGTGCCAGCAGCGTTATTGGGCAGGGGCCCCTAGGAGGCTACACCTTC. Protein: CASSVIGQGPLGGYTF.

The chain carries TRBV18 and TRBJ2-1, with 7 bases identical to TRBD2. Germline CDR1 is KGHSH and CDR2 is LQKENI. The CDR3 is made up of 16 amino acids. V lost 6 bases to trimming and J lost 3 bases; unmatched junction nucleotides: 11. In nucleotides, the CDR3 is TGTGCCAGCTCCGCGACTCTAGCGGTCCGCTACAATGAGCAGTTCTTC. Translation: CASSATLAVRYNEQFF.

V is TRBV12-3 or TRBV12-4 and J is TRBJ1-5; no clear D. The CDR3 spans 14 residues. With 6 bases removed from V and 4 bases from J, the gap between germline ends came to 13 bases. The CDR3 DNA reads TGTGCCAGCAGCCACCTGACGGCAAATCAGCCCCAGCATTTT. This codes for CASSHLTANQPQHF.

V usage is TRBV5-4 and J usage is TRBJ2-2; no definite D call. Germline CDR1 and CDR2: SGHNT and YYREEE (reference sequence). With 1 base removed from V and 2 bases from J, the gap between germline ends came to 9 bases. The CDR3 sequence is 15 residues long. The CDR3 sequence is CASSLRPDNTGELFF. DNA of the CDR3: TGTGCCAGCAGCTTGCGGCCAGATAACACCGGGGAGCTGTTTTTT.

The CDR3 here is CASSLGGASQDTQYF. The CDR3 coding sequence is TGTGCCAGCAGCTTGGGAGGGGCCAGTCAGGATACGCAGTATTTT. The V call is TRBV5-4, the J call TRBJ2-3; D assignment may be TRBD1 or TRBD2 (5 bases each). V lost 0 bases to trimming and J lost 6 bases, with 14 bases between them. The CDR3 is 15 amino acids. The V gene's germline CDR1 is SGHNT and CDR2 YYREEE (reference sequence).

V is TRBV7-3 and J is TRBJ2-2; D unresolved. CDR3 length: 16 residues. CDR1 and CDR2 from the germline V gene are SGHTA and FQGTGA. V was shortened by 1 base and J by 1 base, with 10 bases between the two germline ends. This chain's CDR3 is CASSLNIVRNTGELFF. The CDR3 bases are TGTGCCAGCAGCTTAAATATAGTCAGGAACACCGGGGAGCTGTTTTTT.

The genes are TRBV18 and TRBJ2-3, with 8 bases fitting TRBD1. Germline V gene data show CDR1 as KGHSH and CDR2 as LQKENI. This CDR3 contains 16 residues. Trimming removed 3 bases from V and 1 base from J; junction bases left unmatched: 6. CDR3 DNA sequence: TGTGCCAGCTCACCTTTTTTCAGGGGGCGCACAGATACGCAGTATTTT. Protein sequence: CASSPFFRGRTDTQYF.

The rearrangement uses TRBV24-1 and TRBJ2-2; no reliable D call. Germline V CDR1 and CDR2: KGHDR, SFDVKD. The germline V and J ends were trimmed by 0 bases and 7 bases, with 5 bases remaining between them. The CDR3 is 13 amino acids. CDR3 sequence (DNA): TGTGCCACCAGTGATTTGACCAACGGGGAGCTGTTTTTT. Its protein product is CATSDLTNGELFF.

V is TRBV5-4 and J is TRBJ2-7; 9 bases map to TRBD1. V was pared by 4 bases and J by 1 base, with 12 bases of the junction left unmatched. The germline CDR1 and CDR2 sequences are SGHNT and YYREEE (reference sequence). The CDR3 has 17 residues. The CDR3: CASSQSRDRVGSYEQYF. CDR3 nucleotides: TGTGCCAGCAGCCAGTCCCGGGACAGGGTAGGGTCCTACGAGCAGTACTTC.

In its sample, this clonotype was seen a few times. The chain recombines TRBV7-2 with TRBJ2-5; 7 bases line up with TRBD2. The CDR3 spans 13 residues. The V and J ends lost 8 bases and 1 base, in that order; junction bases with no gene match: 4. CDR1 is SGHTA and CDR2 is FQGNSA in the germline V gene. This chain's CDR3 is CASRPSGQETQYF. The CDR3 DNA sequence: TGTGCCAGCCGCCCTAGCGGCCAAGAGACCCAGTACTTC.